Listed here are 7 T cell receptor beta chains from one sample, sequenced in a study of shared clonotypes between healthy human individuals. Produced via immunoSEQ multiplex PCR; TCRdb's table is partial and in-frame only. The repertoire holds 2 million to 2.5 million clones, with 85% to 95% as singletons. It was CD45RO-negative cells, positively selected for CCR7, that made up naive CD8 cells, with terminally differentiated effector memory CD45RA+ cells excluded. Material for sequencing was naive CD8+ T cells sorted from blood. The receptors originated from a man younger than 35 in good health.

DNA for the CDR3: TGTGCCAGCAGCACACCACAGGGGAACACTGAAGCTTTCTTT. Amino acids: CASSTPQGNTEAFF. The chain employs TRBV5-5 and TRBJ1-1; the D gene is possibly TRBD1 (6 bases). Trimming removed 4 bases at V and 1 base at J, with 11 bases between. The CDR3 covers 14 residues. CDR1 is SGHKS and CDR2 is YYEKEE in the germline V gene (reference sequence).

This chain uses TRBV9 with TRBJ2-3, with D possibly being TRBD2 (6 bases). The germline V gene encodes CDR1 SGDLS and CDR2 YYNGEE. The CDR3 has 15 amino acids. The V gene lost 1 base and the J gene lost 2 bases, with 11 bases spanning the gap. CDR3 region: CASSVPTGVTDTQYF. The CDR3 nucleotides read TGTGCCAGCAGCGTACCGACGGGGGTCACAGATACGCAGTATTTT.

This sequence joins TRBV7-9 and TRBJ2-7, with 10 positions matching TRBD1. The length of the CDR3 is 15 residues. Germline lookup yields CDR1 SEHNR and CDR2 FQNEAQ (reference sequence). J was trimmed by 2 bases and V by 5 bases; bases with no gene match: 6. CDR3 coding DNA: TGTGCCAGCAGCCTTCCCGGGACAGGGGCCTACGAGCAGTACTTC. It yields the protein CASSLPGTGAYEQYF.

The CDR3 loop reads CASSQLEGTIGTDTQYF. CDR3 in DNA: TGCGCCAGCAGCCAACTAGAGGGGACTATAGGCACAGATACGCAGTATTTT. This sequence joins TRBV4-3 and TRBJ2-3, with 7 bases identical to TRBD2. Trimming removed 2 bases from V and 1 base from J; junction bases left unmatched: 9. The CDR3 spans 17 residues. CDR1 is LGHNA and CDR2 is YSLEER in the germline V gene.

The chain joins TRBV5-4 to TRBJ2-1, with D perhaps TRBD2 (6 bases). V was cut by 4 bases and J by 9 bases, with 11 bases left in between. CDR3 size: 12 residues. Germline V gene data show CDR1 as SGHNT and CDR2 as YYREEE (reference sequence). The CDR3 loop is CASSPLAAEQFF. CDR3 nucleotide sequence: TGTGCCAGCAGCCCGTTAGCGGCTGAGCAGTTCTTC. The full variable domain, completed using reference TRBV5-4 and TRBJ2-1, is ETGVTQSPTHLIKTRGQQVTLRCSSQSGHNTVSWYQQALGQGPQFIFQYYREEENGRGNFPPRFSGLQFPNYSSELNVNALELDDSALYLCASSPLAAEQFFGPGTRLTVL.

Turning to this clone: This specimen includes other DNA sequences encoding the same CDR3. The J gene is TRBJ2-7, the V gene TRBV19; D might be TRBD2 (5 bases). The CDR3 length is 13 residues. The V gene's germline CDR1 is LNHDA and CDR2 SQIVND (reference sequence). Between the trimmed V and J ends, which lost 6 bases and 0 bases, there was a span of 9 bases. The CDR3 is CASSPGSSYEQYF. CDR3 DNA: TGTGCCAGTAGCCCGGGATCCTCCTACGAGCAGTACTTC.

This rearrangement joins TRBV5-1 to TRBJ2-7, with D unresolved. The germline V gene has CDR1 SGHRS and CDR2 YFSETQ. V dropped 1 base and J dropped 2 bases, with 10 bases sitting between them. This CDR3 contains 14 residues. As DNA, the CDR3 is TGCGCCAGCAGCTTGAAAGGCTGGCCCTACGAGCAGTACTTC. It specifies CASSLKGWPYEQYF.